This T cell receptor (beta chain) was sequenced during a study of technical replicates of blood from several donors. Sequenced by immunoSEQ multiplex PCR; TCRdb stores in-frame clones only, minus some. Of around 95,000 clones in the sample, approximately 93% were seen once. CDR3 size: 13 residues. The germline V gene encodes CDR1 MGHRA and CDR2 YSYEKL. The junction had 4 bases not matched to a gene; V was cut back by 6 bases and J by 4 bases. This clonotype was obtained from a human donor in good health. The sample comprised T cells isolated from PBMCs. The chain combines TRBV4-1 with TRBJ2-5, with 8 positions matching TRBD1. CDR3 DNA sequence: TGCGCCAGCAGGCCCGGACAGGGAGAGACCCAGTACTTC. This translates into CASRPGQGETQYF.